A single T cell receptor beta chain is shown here with its context. Its antigen remains unidentified. Via MiXCR, TCRdb re-called the reads, giving one row per CDR3 protein. The sample includes some 900 distinct CDR3 sequences, 15% to 20% of them seen just once. The data are from a study of liver allograft versus peripheral blood T cells. About the study: The study compared liver allograft T cell receptor repertoires against peripheral blood repertoires of liver transplant recipients.

The V gene's germline CDR1 is GTSNPN and CDR2 SVGIG (reference sequence). V shed 0 bases, J shed 2 bases, and the junction held 8 bases outside the gene matches. This CDR3 has 16 residues. Whole-study results and caveats: Liver allograft T cell receptor repertoires were reported to differ from peripheral blood repertoires.

The receptor's source is a human patient who had a liver transplant. Some T cells may have come from the graft donor. The chain has TRBV30 and TRBJ2-7, with 9 bases that match TRBD2. CDR3 protein: CAWSVVGLAGPYEQYF. The CDR3 coding sequence is TGTGCCTGGAGTGTAGTTGGTCTAGCGGGACCCTACGAGCAGTACTTC.